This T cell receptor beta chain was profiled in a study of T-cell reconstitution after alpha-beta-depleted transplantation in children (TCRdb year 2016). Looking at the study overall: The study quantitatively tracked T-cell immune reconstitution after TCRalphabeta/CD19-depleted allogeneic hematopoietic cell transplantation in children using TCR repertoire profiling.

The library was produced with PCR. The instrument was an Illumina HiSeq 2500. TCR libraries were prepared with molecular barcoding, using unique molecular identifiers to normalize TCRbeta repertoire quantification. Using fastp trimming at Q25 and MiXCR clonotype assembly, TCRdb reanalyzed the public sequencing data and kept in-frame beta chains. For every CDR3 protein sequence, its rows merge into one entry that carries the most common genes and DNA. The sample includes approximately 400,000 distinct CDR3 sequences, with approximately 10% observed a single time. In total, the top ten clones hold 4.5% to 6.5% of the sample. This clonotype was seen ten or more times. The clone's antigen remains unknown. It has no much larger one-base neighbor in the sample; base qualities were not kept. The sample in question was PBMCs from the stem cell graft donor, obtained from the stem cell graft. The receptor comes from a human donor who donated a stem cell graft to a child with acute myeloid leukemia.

The CDR3 protein: CASSPLASSGETQYF. The bases are TGCGCCAGCAGCCCCCTAGCATCCAGCGGGGAGACCCAGTACTTC. The chain employs TRBV5-1 and TRBJ2-5; the D gene is perhaps TRBD2, from 6 matching bases. According to the germline V gene, CDR1 reads SGHRS and CDR2 reads YFSETQ. Spanning cysteine to phenylalanine, the CDR3 consists of 15 amino acids. The only DNA kept is the CDR3, 45 bases in frame from the first base. Between the V and J ends, shortened by 4 bases and 5 bases respectively, the junction contains 18 bases.